Presented here are 11 T cell receptor beta chains from one specimen sequenced in a study of T cell changes during pregnancy in multiple sclerosis. Assay used: immunoSEQ multiplex PCR; TCRdb lists only in-frame clones, some missing. The sample records approximately 41,000 clones, just over 90% being singletons. The sample consisted of PBMCs (not recorded whether the cells were cultured). The receptors derive from a female donor with multiple sclerosis, enrolled in a pregnancy study.

The chain uses TRBV5-1 and TRBJ2-3, with a tentative D call TRBD2 (5 bases). Germline V gene lookup returns CDR1 SGHRS and CDR2 YFSETQ. Trimming cost V 6 bases and J 6 bases, with 14 bases left between them. CDR3 length: 13 amino acids. The chain's CDR3 is CASTLEGADTQYF. The DNA for the CDR3 is TGCGCCAGCACCTTAGAGGGCGCGGATACGCAGTATTTT.

The chain is built from TRBV5-1 and TRBJ2-5; 11 bases are shared with TRBD2. There are 15 residues in the CDR3. The germline gives CDR1 SGHRS, CDR2 YFSETQ. The V and J ends lost 1 base and 5 bases, in that order; junction bases with no gene match: 4. The CDR3 loop is CASSLTGLAEETQYF. The DNA for the CDR3 is TGCGCCAGCAGCTTGACGGGACTAGCGGAGGAGACCCAGTACTTC.

The rearrangement joins TRBV5-4 to TRBJ2-2; 9 bases are a match to TRBD2. Germline V gene sequence: CDR1 SGHNT, CDR2 YYREEE (reference sequence). The J segment lost 5 bases and the V segment lost 5 bases, leaving 7 bases of the junction unmatched. The CDR3 length is 15 residues. The CDR3 loop is CASRFSGRNTGELFF. The CDR3 DNA sequence: TGTGCCAGCAGATTTAGCGGGAGAAATACCGGGGAGCTGTTTTTT.

V and J are TRBV9 and TRBJ1-1, with D unclear. The CDR3 extends over 15 amino acids. CDR1 is SGDLS and CDR2 is YYNGEE in the germline V gene. The V end was cut by 3 bases, the J end by 4 bases, with 16 bases between. The CDR3 DNA sequence: TGTGCCAGCAGCGACCCCCAGTCCCTCAGCACTGAAGCTTTCTTT. Its protein product is CASSDPQSLSTEAFF.

The chain is built from TRBV5-6 and TRBJ2-2, with D possibly being TRBD1 (5 bases). The CDR3 is 16 residues long. V was clipped by 0 bases and J by 0 bases, with 9 bases between them. Germline-derived CDR1 and CDR2 are SGHDT and YYEEEE. For the CDR3, the DNA is TGTGCCAGCAGCTTGGAGTGGACAACGAACACCGGGGAGCTGTTTTTT. Its translation: CASSLEWTTNTGELFF.

The chain links TRBV7-9 to TRBJ2-3; D gene ambiguous. There are 14 residues in the CDR3. Germline V lookup: CDR1 SEHNR, CDR2 FQNEAQ (reference sequence). Trimming took 3 bases from V and 0 from J, leaving 7 bases between them. CDR3 DNA sequence: TGTGCCAGCAGCTTTCCGGAAAGCACAGATACGCAGTATTTT. Protein: CASSFPESTDTQYF.

The chain is built from TRBV27 and TRBJ2-3, with D perhaps matching TRBD1 or TRBD2 (5 bases each). The CDR3 runs 14 residues. V lost 0 bases to trimming and J lost 9 bases, with 13 bases between them. Germline assignment: CDR1 MNHEY and CDR2 SMNVEV (reference sequence). Here the CDR3 DNA reads TGTGCCAGCAGTTTATCTGGGACCTTGGGAACGCAGTATTTT. Its protein is CASSLSGTLGTQYF.

The chain employs TRBV13 and TRBJ2-5, with 8 bases lining up with TRBD2. Germline V gene lookup returns CDR1 PRHDT and CDR2 FYEKMQ (reference sequence). With 8 bases clipped from V and 5 bases from J, the junction kept 7 bases outside the gene matches. The CDR3 consists of 13 residues. DNA of the CDR3: TGTGCCAGCGCTGGCGGGAGGATGGAGACCCAGTACTTC. Translated, it gives CASAGGRMETQYF.

J is TRBJ2-1 and V is TRBV20-1; unclear D gene. This CDR3 region has 11 residues. V was clipped by 4 bases and J by 12 bases, with 13 bases between them. CDR1 is DFQATT and CDR2 is SNEGSKA in the germline V gene (reference sequence). DNA for the CDR3: TGCAGTGCTACTCGGACCGGTTGGCAGTTCTTC. Residues: CSATRTGWQFF.

The V and J genes are TRBV7-2 and TRBJ2-3; unclear D gene. V gave up 1 base and J gave up 5 bases, with 10 bases separating them. Per the germline V gene, CDR1 is SGHTA and CDR2 is FQGNSA. The CDR3 length is 14 residues. The CDR3 DNA reads as TGTGCCAGCAGCTTAGATAGTTTGAAAGATACGCAGTATTTT. Translation: CASSLDSLKDTQYF.

On this clone itself: Other nucleotide sequences in the sample specify the same CDR3. The rearrangement uses TRBV18 and TRBJ2-6; D might be TRBD1 (5 bases). The V end lost 3 bases, the J end lost 4 bases, and 13 bases lay between the germline ends. Germline V gene lookup returns CDR1 KGHSH and CDR2 LQKENI. The CDR3 has 16 residues. The CDR3 protein is CASSPSQGSGANVLTF. DNA for the CDR3: TGTGCCAGCTCACCGAGTCAGGGATCCGGGGCCAACGTCCTGACTTTC.